This T cell receptor (beta chain) appears in the sequencing data of a study of a mutant IDH1 vaccine in newly diagnosed glioma. To note about this clone: The antigen is not known.

Assay: immunoSEQ multiplex PCR; the TCRdb copy retains only in-frame clones and omits some. The table lists around 100,000 clones, under 90% of them singletons. Time point given: week 47, end of study. Every vaccine dose comprised 300 ug of mutant IDH1 20-mer peptide plus topical imiquimod. Germline V gene data show CDR1 as SQVTM and CDR2 as ANQGSEA. The V and J ends lost 4 bases and 0 bases respectively, with 8 bases between them. This CDR3 has 13 residues. The material was PBMCs, obtained from a glioma patient whose treatment included an IDH1 peptide vaccine. The clonotype comes from a woman aged 50 to 60 with glioma. This chain links TRBV29-1 with TRBJ2-3, with unresolved D. This CDR3 is CSVVRASTDTQYF. The CDR3 DNA sequence: TGCAGCGTTGTTAGGGCTAGCACAGATACGCAGTATTTT.